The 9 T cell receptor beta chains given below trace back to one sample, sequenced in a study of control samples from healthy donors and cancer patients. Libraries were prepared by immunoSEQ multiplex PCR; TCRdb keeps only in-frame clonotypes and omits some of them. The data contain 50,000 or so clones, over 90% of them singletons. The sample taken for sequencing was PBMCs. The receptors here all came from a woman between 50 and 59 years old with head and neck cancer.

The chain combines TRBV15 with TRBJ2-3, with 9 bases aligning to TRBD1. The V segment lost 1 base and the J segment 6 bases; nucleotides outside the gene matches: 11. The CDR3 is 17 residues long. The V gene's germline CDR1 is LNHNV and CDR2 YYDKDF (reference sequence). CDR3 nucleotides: TGTGCCACCAGCAGAGGCCTCGGGACAGGGCTTTTGGATACGCAGTATTTT. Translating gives CATSRGLGTGLLDTQYF. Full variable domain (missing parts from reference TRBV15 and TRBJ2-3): DAMVIQNPRYQVTQFGKPVTLSCSQTLNHNVMYWYQQKSSQAPKLLFHYYDKDFNNEADTPDNFQSRRPNTSFCFLDIRSPGLGDTAMYLCATSRGLGTGLLDTQYFGPGTRLTVL.

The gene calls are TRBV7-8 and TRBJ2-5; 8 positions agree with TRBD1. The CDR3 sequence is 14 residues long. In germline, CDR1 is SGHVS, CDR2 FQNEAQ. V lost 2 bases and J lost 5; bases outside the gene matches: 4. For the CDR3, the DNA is TGTGCCAGCAGCTTACAGGGGGCAAGGGAGACCCAGTACTTC. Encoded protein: CASSLQGARETQYF.

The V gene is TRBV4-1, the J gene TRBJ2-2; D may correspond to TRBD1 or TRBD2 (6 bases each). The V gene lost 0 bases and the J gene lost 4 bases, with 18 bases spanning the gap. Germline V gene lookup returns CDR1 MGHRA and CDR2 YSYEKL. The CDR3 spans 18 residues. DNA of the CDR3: TGCGCCAGCAGCCAAGATACGATAAGGGGGGCGGGCACCGGGGAGCTGTTTTTT. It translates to CASSQDTIRGAGTGELFF.

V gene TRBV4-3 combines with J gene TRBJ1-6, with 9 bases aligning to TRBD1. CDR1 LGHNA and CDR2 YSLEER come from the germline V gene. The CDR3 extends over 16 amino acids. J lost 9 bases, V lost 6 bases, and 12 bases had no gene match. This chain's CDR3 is CASSYAPGTGSSPLHF. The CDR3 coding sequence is TGCGCCAGCAGTTACGCCCCCGGGACAGGGAGTTCACCCCTCCACTTT.

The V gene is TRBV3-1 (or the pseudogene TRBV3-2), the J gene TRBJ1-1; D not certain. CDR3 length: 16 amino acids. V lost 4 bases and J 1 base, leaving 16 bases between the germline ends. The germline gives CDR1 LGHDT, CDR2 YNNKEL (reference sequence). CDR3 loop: CASSPIRETANTEAFF. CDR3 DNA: TGTGCCAGCAGCCCCATACGAGAGACGGCGAACACTGAAGCTTTCTTT.

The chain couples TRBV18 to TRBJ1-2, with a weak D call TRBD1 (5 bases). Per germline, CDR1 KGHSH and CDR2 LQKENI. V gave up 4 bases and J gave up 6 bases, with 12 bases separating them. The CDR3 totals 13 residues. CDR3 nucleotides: TGTGCCAGCTCACTCGGGACCAGGGATGGCTACACCTTC. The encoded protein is CASSLGTRDGYTF.

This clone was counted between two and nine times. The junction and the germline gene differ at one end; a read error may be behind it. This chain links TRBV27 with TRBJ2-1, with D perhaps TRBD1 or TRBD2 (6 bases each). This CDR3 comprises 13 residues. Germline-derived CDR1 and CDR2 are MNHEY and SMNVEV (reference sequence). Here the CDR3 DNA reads TGCACAGCGGGCGGTCTAGGGGGTAATGAGCAGTTCTTC. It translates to CTAGGLGGNEQFF.

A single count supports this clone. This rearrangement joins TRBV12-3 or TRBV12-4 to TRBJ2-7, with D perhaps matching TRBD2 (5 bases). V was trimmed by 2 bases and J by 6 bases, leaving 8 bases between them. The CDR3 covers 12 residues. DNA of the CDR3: TGTGCCAGCAGTTTACCCGGGATCGAGCAGTACTTC. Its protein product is CASSLPGIEQYF.

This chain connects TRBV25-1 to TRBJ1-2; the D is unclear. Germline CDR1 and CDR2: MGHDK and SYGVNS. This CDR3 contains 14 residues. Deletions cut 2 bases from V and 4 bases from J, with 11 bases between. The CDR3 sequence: CASSEGLGSYGYTF. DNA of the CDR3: TGTGCCAGCAGTGAAGGCCTCGGGAGCTATGGCTACACCTTC.